This entry lists 11 T cell receptor beta chains sequenced from one sample in a study of T cells in localized non-small cell lung cancer. TCRdb's table, derived via immunoSEQ multiplex PCR, lists solely in-frame clones and lacks some. The data contain approximately 2,300 clones, around 33% of them seen just once; the ten biggest clones take up more than 20%. The specimen comprised normal lung tissue next to the tumor, sampled before any cancer treatment. The receptors come from a male donor aged 60 or older with stage I lung adenocarcinoma.

This clone was seen more than once but under ten times. The chain employs TRBV7-6 and TRBJ2-7; 8 bases fit TRBD2. CDR3 length equals 14 residues. V shed 3 bases, J shed 2 bases, and the junction held 3 bases outside the gene matches. CDR1 is SGHVS, CDR2 FNYEAQ, per germline. CDR3 protein: CASSLDGGAYEQYF. The DNA for the CDR3 is TGTGCCAGCAGCTTGGACGGGGGGGCCTACGAGCAGTACTTC.

This chain connects TRBV28 to TRBJ1-2, with a weak D call TRBD1 (6 bases). The V end lost 3 bases, the J end lost 4 bases, and 9 bases lay between the germline ends. Germline CDR1 and CDR2: MDHEN and SYDVKM. The CDR3 spans 13 residues. CDR3 coding DNA: TGTGCCAGCAGTTTTAGGGGGAGCTATGGCTACACCTTC. Its translation: CASSFRGSYGYTF.

J is TRBJ2-2 and V is TRBV9; 7 bases align to TRBD2. The CDR3 totals 15 residues. CDR1 SGDLS and CDR2 YYNGEE come from the germline V gene. The V gene end was trimmed by 5 bases and the J gene end by 6 bases; junction bases not matched to a gene: 10. CDR3 sequence: CASSEVAGRAGELFF. CDR3 bases: TGTGCCAGCAGTGAAGTGGCAGGGAGGGCCGGGGAGCTGTTTTTT.

This clone is labeled as medium-sized (0.01 to 0.1%). The V gene is TRBV11-3, the J gene TRBJ2-1; D uncertain. The CDR3 runs to 14 residues. CDR1 and CDR2 (germline): SGHNT, YENEEA. V was trimmed by 5 bases and J by 5 bases, leaving 13 bases between them. CDR3 residues: CASSHATDNNEQFF. DNA of the CDR3: TGTGCCAGCAGCCACGCAACAGATAACAATGAGCAGTTCTTC.

Relative to its sample, this clone is large. The gene calls are TRBV19 and TRBJ2-3; a possible D gene is TRBD2 (5 bases). CDR1 and CDR2 (germline): LNHDA, SQIVND (reference sequence). Trimming shortened V by 3 bases and J by 4 bases, and 11 bases separated the two germline ends. This CDR3 contains 14 residues. The CDR3 sequence: CASSIVSSPDTQYF. The CDR3 bases are TGTGCCAGTAGTATTGTGTCTAGCCCAGATACGCAGTATTTT.

This clone was found a few times. The rearrangement links TRBV18 to TRBJ2-7; perhaps TRBD1 as D (6 bases). Deletions cut 0 bases from V and 3 bases from J, with 6 bases between. Germline CDR1 and CDR2: KGHSH and LQKENI. The CDR3 sequence is 13 residues long. CDR3 DNA: TGTGCCAGCTCACCACCGGACAGCTACGAGCAGTACTTC. It yields the protein CASSPPDSYEQYF. Full variable domain (rest looked up from reference TRBV18 and TRBJ2-7): NAGVMQNPRHLVRRRGQEARLRCSPMKGHSHVYWYRQLPEEGLKFMVYLQKENIIDESGMPKERFSAEFPKEGPSILRIQQVVRGDSAAYFCASSPPDSYEQYFGPGTRLTVT.

This clone is deemed medium-sized (0.01 to 0.1%). The chain joins TRBV9 to TRBJ2-2; perhaps D is TRBD1 or TRBD2 (5 bases each). V was cut by 5 bases and J by 4 bases, with 18 bases left in between. The CDR3 extends over 16 amino acids. Germline-derived CDR1 and CDR2 are SGDLS and YYNGEE. CDR3 bases: TGTGCCAGCAGTTTATCCCGGGACCAATTCACCGGGGAGCTGTTTTTT. Its protein product is CASSLSRDQFTGELFF. The complete variable domain, with remaining parts taken from reference TRBV9 and TRBJ2-2, reads DSGVTQTPKHLITATGQRVTLRCSPRSGDLSVYWYQQSLDQGLQFLIQYYNGEERAKGNILERFSAQQFPDLHSELNLSSLELGDSALYFCASSLSRDQFTGELFFGEGSRLTVL.

The chain joins TRBV15 to TRBJ1-2, with D hard to call. The CDR3 consists of 14 residues. The germline V gene has CDR1 LNHNV and CDR2 YYDKDF (reference sequence). V was pared by 0 bases and J by 1 base, with 6 bases between. This CDR3 reads CATSRDPGNYGYTF. The CDR3 nucleotides read TGTGCCACCAGCAGAGATCCGGGTAACTATGGCTACACCTTC.

This clone was counted only a few times. The chain is built from TRBV11-3 and TRBJ2-2; no clear D gene. Germline lookup yields CDR1 SGHNT and CDR2 YENEEA. The CDR3 length is 14 residues. V lost 3 bases, J lost 2 bases, and 7 bases lay in between. CDR3 bases: TGTGCCAGCAGCTTGGGAATAAACACCGGGGAGCTGTTTTTT. This translates into CASSLGINTGELFF.

The chain joins TRBV14 to TRBJ1-2; no clear D. Germline V lookup: CDR1 SGHDN, CDR2 FVKESK. The CDR3 sequence is 15 residues long. Trimming took 0 bases from V and 1 from J, leaving 9 bases between them. CDR3: CASSQDTEFNYGYTF. The CDR3 DNA is TGTGCCAGCAGCCAAGATACAGAATTTAACTATGGCTACACCTTC. Filled out from reference TRBV14 and TRBJ1-2, the complete variable domain reads EAGVTQFPSHSVIEKGQTVTLRCDPISGHDNLYWYRRVMGKEIKFLLHFVKESKQDESGMPNNRFLAERTGGTYSTLKVQPAELEDSGVYFCASSQDTEFNYGYTFGSGTRLTVV.

The gene calls are TRBV6-8 and TRBJ1-1; unclear D gene. The germline V and J ends were trimmed by 2 bases and 1 base, with 5 bases remaining between them. From germline, CDR1 is MNHGY and CDR2 SAAAGT. The CDR3 is 13 residues long. CDR3 sequence reads: CASSYGRNTEAFF. In nucleotides, the CDR3 is TGTGCCAGCAGTTACGGACGGAACACTGAAGCTTTCTTT.